This TCR beta chain stems from a study of identical twins. Trimming left V 0 bases short and J 7 bases short, with 17 bases between. The CDR3 consists of 15 residues. Germline CDR1 reads SGHRS; CDR2 reads YFSETQ. TCRdb called the 5' RACE reads again in MiXCR, with one record for every CDR3 protein. The table shows around 1.7 million distinct CDR3 sequences, with around 29% occurring only once. Sequenced material: cord blood. This sequence originates from a newborn girl in good health. This rearrangement joins TRBV5-1 to TRBJ2-7; D call uncertain. The CDR3 protein is CASSLGPTANNEQYF. The CDR3 DNA reads TGCGCCAGCAGCTTGGGTCCTACAGCTAACAATGAGCAGTACTTC.